Listed here are 14 T cell receptor beta chains from one sample, sequenced in a study of neoadjuvant anti-PD-1 for oral cavity cancer. Indicated time point: after neoadjuvant nivolumab, at surgical resection. The repertoire was sequenced with immunoSEQ multiplex PCR; TCRdb's copy has only in-frame clones and lacks some. The table lists approximately 42,000 clones, 65% to 80% of them singletons. This sample comprised PBMCs, obtained after nivolumab (anti-PD-1) treatment. These TCRs come from a person aged 40-85 years with oral cavity squamous cell carcinoma.

This clone was seen a handful of times. CDR3 in DNA: TGTGCCAGCAGTGTCAGGGATGCCGGGGAGCTGTTTTTT. It specifies CASSVRDAGELFF. The genes are TRBV6-4 and TRBJ2-2, with D perhaps matching TRBD1 (5 bases). This CDR3 spans 13 amino acids. V was pared by 4 bases and J by 6 bases, with 9 bases between. Germline V gene sequence: CDR1 MRHNA, CDR2 SNTAGT.

The genes are TRBV5-1 and TRBJ2-5, with 9 bases fitting TRBD2. CDR1 is SGHRS, CDR2 YFSETQ, per germline. CDR3 length: 15 residues. Trimming removed 1 base from V and 5 bases from J; junction bases left unmatched: 6. CDR3 amino acids: CASSLFSGSHETQYF. CDR3 in DNA: TGCGCCAGCAGCTTGTTTAGCGGGAGCCACGAGACCCAGTACTTC.

This clone was detected once. This chain connects TRBV7-9 to TRBJ2-7, with 11 bases identical to TRBD2. The CDR3 runs to 15 residues. Germline V gene sequence: CDR1 SEHNR, CDR2 FQNEAQ (reference sequence). Trimming removed 4 bases from V and 2 bases from J; junction bases left unmatched: 4. The CDR3 spells CASSSSGRYPYEQYF. CDR3 sequence (DNA): TGTGCCAGCAGCTCTAGCGGGAGGTACCCCTACGAGCAGTACTTC. The full variable domain, its missing parts supplied by reference TRBV7-9 and TRBJ2-7, is DTGVSQNPRHKITKRGQNVTFRCDPISEHNRLYWYRQTLGQGPEFLTYFQNEAQLEKSRLLSDRFSAERPKGSFSTLEIQRTEQGDSAMYLCASSSSGRYPYEQYFGPGTRLTVT.

The gene calls are TRBV7-9 and TRBJ2-5, with a tentative D call TRBD2 (6 bases). The germline V gene has CDR1 SEHNR and CDR2 FQNEAQ (reference sequence). The CDR3 runs 15 residues. V lost 1 base, J lost 3 bases, and 12 bases lay in between. CDR3 sequence: CASSLGGGLKETQYF. DNA of the CDR3: TGTGCCAGCAGCTTAGGGGGAGGACTCAAAGAGACCCAGTACTTC.

This chain links TRBV30 with TRBJ1-1; 11 nucleotides line up with TRBD1. CDR1 is GTSNPN, CDR2 SVGIG, per germline (reference sequence). Unmatched junction bases numbered 3, after V lost 3 bases and J lost 0 bases. The CDR3 has 15 amino acids. CDR3 region: CAWRGTGGVNTEAFF. DNA for the CDR3: TGTGCCTGGAGAGGGACAGGGGGAGTGAACACTGAAGCTTTCTTT. Variable domain in full (rest from reference TRBV30 and TRBJ1-1): SQTIHQWPATLVQPVGSPLSLECTVEGTSNPNLYWYRQAAGRGLQLLFYSVGIGQISSEVPQNLSASRPQDRQFILSSKKLLLSDSGFYLCAWRGTGGVNTEAFFGQGTRLTVV.

This chain links TRBV4-1 with TRBJ2-3, with 12 nucleotides matching TRBD2. The germline V gene has CDR1 MGHRA and CDR2 YSYEKL. With 0 bases clipped from V and 6 bases from J, the junction kept 1 base outside the gene matches. The CDR3 loop spans 15 amino acids. The CDR3 reads CASSQDLAGGDTQYF. CDR3 DNA sequence: TGCGCCAGCAGCCAAGACCTAGCGGGGGGGGATACGCAGTATTTT.

CDR3 in DNA: TGTGCCAGCAGCCCCGGGACAGGGGTCTCACCCCTCCACTTT. As protein: CASSPGTGVSPLHF. The chain links TRBV5-6 to TRBJ1-6; 10 nucleotides match TRBD1. The CDR3 contains 14 residues. Germline loops: CDR1 SGHDT, CDR2 YYEEEE. Trimming at V came to 4 bases and at J to 10 bases, leaving 5 bases not matched to a gene.

This clone was observed a few times. The rearrangement joins TRBV5-6 to TRBJ1-4; perhaps TRBD1 as D (5 bases). Germline CDR1 is SGHDT and CDR2 is YYEEEE. The CDR3 sequence is 13 residues long. Trimming took 3 bases from V and 5 from J, leaving 8 bases between them. The CDR3 DNA sequence: TGTGCCAGCAGCTATACAGGAAATGAAAAACTGTTTTTT. This encodes CASSYTGNEKLFF.

The V call is TRBV28, the J call TRBJ2-4; 12 positions agree with TRBD2. The CDR3 covers 15 residues. Germline V gene data show CDR1 as MDHEN and CDR2 as SYDVKM. V shed 9 bases and J 8 bases; nucleotides not matched to a gene: 11. CDR3 in amino acids: CASRTSGIVRDIQYF. CDR3 in DNA: TGTGCCAGTCGGACTAGCGGGATAGTTCGGGACATTCAGTACTTC.

This clone was detected only a few times. This chain connects TRBV5-5 to TRBJ2-3; TRBD2 matches 10 bases. V shed 2 bases and J 5 bases; nucleotides not matched to a gene: 5. The CDR3 has 15 amino acids. Germline V gene sequence: CDR1 SGHKS, CDR2 YYEKEE (reference sequence). The CDR3 region has the DNA TGTGCCAGCAGCTTCGCTAGCGGGGGAGGAGATACGCAGTATTTT. Translation gives CASSFASGGGDTQYF.

This rearrangement joins TRBV28 to TRBJ1-1; unclear D gene. V lost 8 bases to trimming and J lost 0 bases, with 4 bases between them. Germline lookup yields CDR1 MDHEN and CDR2 SYDVKM. CDR3 length: 11 residues. The DNA of the CDR3 is TGTGCCAGCCATATGAACACTGAAGCTTTCTTT. Its protein is CASHMNTEAFF.

The sample holds a few counts of this clone. The CDR3 DNA follows: TGTGCCATCAGTGAGCTTGCTGCCGGGGCCGATGAGCAGTTCTTC. Protein sequence: CAISELAAGADEQFF. This sequence joins TRBV10-3 and TRBJ2-1, with D perhaps given as TRBD1 or TRBD2 (5 bases each). V was trimmed by 2 bases and J by 8 bases, leaving 16 bases between them. The CDR3 is 15 residues long. Per the germline V gene, CDR1 is ENHRY and CDR2 is SYGVKD.

This clone was seen a few times. Other nucleotide sequences in the sample specify the same CDR3. V usage is TRBV7-2 and J usage is TRBJ1-2; no clear D. The germline V gene encodes CDR1 SGHTA and CDR2 FQGNSA. V gave up 5 bases and J gave up 2 bases, with 9 bases separating them. The CDR3 is 13 residues long. For the CDR3, the DNA is TGTGCCAGCAGCCTTGGCCAAAACTATGGCTACACCTTC. It yields the protein CASSLGQNYGYTF.

The genes are TRBV28 and TRBJ1-1; D gene uncertain. V lost 5 bases to trimming and J lost 9 bases, with 10 bases between them. CDR1 and CDR2 (germline): MDHEN, SYDVKM. The length of the CDR3 is 11 residues. CDR3 amino acids: CASSVRVQAFF. CDR3 in DNA: TGTGCCAGCAGTGTCCGGGTTCAAGCTTTCTTT.